Below are 29 T cell receptor beta chains sequenced from a single sample in a study of response to subunit inactivated influenza vaccine. A single record per CDR3 protein comes from TCRdb applying MiXCR to the RT-PCR reads. This sample yields a few hundred thousand distinct CDR3 sequences, of which 9.5% to 12% are seen a single time; about 12% belongs to the top ten. The sample here was PBMCs from blood, taken 45 days after vaccination. The receptor source for this set is a man aged 50 or older who received an inactivated influenza vaccine.

J is TRBJ2-7 and V is TRBV27, with a possible D match to TRBD2 (5 bases). The V gene lost 3 bases and the J gene lost 5 bases, with 14 bases spanning the gap. CDR1 is MNHEY, CDR2 SMNVEV, per germline (reference sequence). The CDR3 is 14 residues long. CDR3 nucleotide sequence: TGTGCCAGCAGTTTCTCGACTACCCCTAACGAGCAGTACTTC. It specifies CASSFSTTPNEQYF.

This chain uses TRBV10-3 with TRBJ2-6; 8 nucleotides line up with TRBD1. V lost 6 bases and J lost 2; bases outside the gene matches: 18. Germline V lookup: CDR1 ENHRY, CDR2 SYGVKD. The CDR3 runs to 20 residues. In DNA, the CDR3 is TGTGCCATCAGACTCGAACAGGGGGACCCGCAAGGACCTGGGGCCAACGTCCTGACTTTC. This sequence encodes CAIRLEQGDPQGPGANVLTF.

The V gene is TRBV6-2 or TRBV6-3, the J gene TRBJ2-1, with D perhaps assigned TRBD1 or TRBD2 (5 bases each). Germline lookup yields CDR1 MNHEY and CDR2 SVGEGT. The length of the CDR3 is 15 residues. The ends were cut back, 6 bases at V and 16 bases at J, with 28 bases in the middle. DNA of the CDR3: TGTGCCAGCAGAGCACCGGGCTCGGGAAGTGATGGGGGATTCTTC. It yields the protein CASRAPGSGSDGGFF.

This sequence joins TRBV12-3 or TRBV12-4 and TRBJ2-7; 8 bases are shared with TRBD1. The V gene end was trimmed by 6 bases and the J gene end by 3 bases; junction bases not matched to a gene: 7. This CDR3 is built from 14 residues. DNA of the CDR3: TGTGCCAGCAGCCAGCCAGGGGGCTTCTACGAGCAGTACTTC. Translation: CASSQPGGFYEQYF.

The chain links TRBV16 to TRBJ2-1; no firm D call. Trimming cost V 0 bases and J 6 bases, with 15 bases left between them. CDR1 and CDR2 from the germline V gene are KGHSY and FQNENV. This CDR3 contains 16 residues. Here the CDR3 DNA reads TGTGCCAGCAGCCAATCATCCCCTCCGTGGGGCAATGAGCAGTTCTTC. It is translated as CASSQSSPPWGNEQFF.

This clonotype was detected ten times or more. This chain uses TRBV29-1 with TRBJ1-5; no definite D call. Trimming shortened V by 4 bases and J by 9 bases, and 16 bases separated the two germline ends. The germline V gene has CDR1 SQVTM and CDR2 ANQGSEA. The CDR3 loop spans 13 amino acids. Written as DNA, the CDR3 is TGCAGCGTTGTTTTAACGGAGGGTTCGCCCCAGCATTTT. Protein sequence: CSVVLTEGSPQHF.

The chain uses TRBV5-5 and TRBJ2-1; weak D call: TRBD1 (6 bases). Germline V CDR1 and CDR2: SGHKS, YYEKEE (reference sequence). This CDR3 region has 13 residues. V lost 7 bases and J lost 7, with 15 bases in between. The CDR3 DNA is TGTGCCAGCGGAACAACAGGGCGAAATGAGCAGTTCTTC. Translation gives CASGTTGRNEQFF.

This clonotype was detected only a few times. The chain couples TRBV11-2 to TRBJ2-3; no clear D gene. V was cut by 2 bases and J by 2 bases, with 11 bases left in between. This CDR3 is 15 amino acids long. CDR1 is SGHAT, CDR2 FQNNGV, per germline. CDR3 nucleotides: TGTGCCAGCAGCTTATCGGGCTCCCCCACAGATACGCAGTATTTT. Amino acids: CASSLSGSPTDTQYF.

This clonotype was found a few times. V usage is TRBV11-2 and J usage is TRBJ2-3; 8 bases fit TRBD2. The J segment lost 4 bases and the V segment lost 5 bases, leaving 17 bases of the junction unmatched. CDR1 is SGHAT, CDR2 FQNNGV, per germline. The CDR3 is 18 amino acids. The CDR3 region is CASSRAELADGLADTQYF. CDR3 bases: TGTGCCAGCAGCCGAGCCGAACTAGCGGACGGTTTGGCAGATACGCAGTATTTT.

This clonotype appeared a few times. The rearrangement uses TRBV12-3 or TRBV12-4 and TRBJ2-7, with 10 bases aligning to TRBD2. J was trimmed by 2 bases and V by 3 bases; bases with no gene match: 4. There are 15 residues in the CDR3. The CDR3 coding sequence is TGTGCCAGCAGTTTGGCGGGACTAGCGCCCTACGAGCAGTACTTC. Its protein product is CASSLAGLAPYEQYF.

The chain recombines TRBV20-1 with TRBJ2-1; weak D call: TRBD2 (5 bases). Germline CDR1 is DFQATT and CDR2 is SNEGSKA (reference sequence). The CDR3 runs to 14 residues. V was cut by 6 bases and J by 0 bases, with 12 bases left in between. The chain's CDR3 is CSAKVLDSYNEQFF. The CDR3 DNA reads TGCAGTGCAAAAGTACTAGACTCCTACAATGAGCAGTTCTTC.

CDR3 sequence: CASSYFTRSGTEAFF. The DNA for the CDR3 is TGTGCCAGCAGTTACTTTACAAGGTCCGGCACTGAAGCTTTCTTT. The V gene is TRBV6-5, the J gene TRBJ1-1; D call uncertain. CDR1 and CDR2 from the germline V gene are MNHEY and SVGAGI. The CDR3 is 15 amino acids. V dropped 1 base and J dropped 4 bases, with 13 bases sitting between them.

The chain employs TRBV12-3 or TRBV12-4 and TRBJ1-1; unclear D gene. The CDR3 extends over 13 amino acids. V was pared by 7 bases and J by 11 bases, with 20 bases between. The CDR3 bases are TGTGCCAGCACCAAAGGGTTAGCGCAGTCGGCTTTCTTT. This encodes CASTKGLAQSAFF.

V is TRBV4-2 and J is TRBJ1-2, with 7 bases aligning to TRBD1. V lost 2 bases to trimming and J lost 5 bases; unmatched junction nucleotides: 8. The germline gives CDR1 LGHNA, CDR2 YNFKEQ. The CDR3 runs to 15 residues. The chain's CDR3 is CASSQSATGSYGYTF. The CDR3 coding sequence is TGTGCCAGCAGCCAATCCGCGACAGGGTCTTATGGCTACACCTTC.

V gene TRBV18 combines with J gene TRBJ2-2, with 7 bases aligning to TRBD1. Trimming removed 0 bases from V and 0 bases from J; junction bases left unmatched: 1. Looked up from germline, CDR1 is KGHSH and CDR2 is LQKENI. The CDR3 spans 16 residues. The chain's CDR3 is CASSPPTGTNTGELFF. As DNA, the CDR3 is TGTGCCAGCTCACCACCGACAGGGACGAACACCGGGGAGCTGTTTTTT.

This clonotype was seen a handful of times. This chain links TRBV28 with TRBJ1-2, with D uncertain. The length of the CDR3 is 17 residues. The V and J ends lost 4 bases and 6 bases respectively, with 24 bases between them. Germline values: CDR1 MDHEN, CDR2 SYDVKM. The CDR3 region has the DNA TGTGCCAGCAGTTACTTCCAAACCGGGAGGATAAAGCATGGCTACACCTTC. This gives the protein CASSYFQTGRIKHGYTF.

DNA for the CDR3: TGTGCCAGCAATCCGAGACAGGCGCCAACCGGGGAGCTGTTTTTT. This sequence encodes CASNPRQAPTGELFF. The chain recombines TRBV2 with TRBJ2-2; tentatively, D is TRBD1 (6 bases). The germline V gene has CDR1 SNHLY and CDR2 FYNNEI. V shed 7 bases and J shed 5 bases, with 17 bases lying between them. The CDR3 runs to 15 residues.

This chain uses TRBV5-1 with TRBJ2-1; TRBD1 matches at 7 bases. The CDR3 sequence is 16 residues long. Unmatched junction bases numbered 12, after V lost 3 bases and J lost 6 bases. Germline V lookup: CDR1 SGHRS, CDR2 YFSETQ. The CDR3 DNA sequence: TGCGCCAGCAGCTCATCAACAGGGGTTAAGAGCAATGAGCAGTTCTTC. It specifies CASSSSTGVKSNEQFF.

This rearrangement joins TRBV20-1 to TRBJ2-5, with D unclear. The V gene lost 4 bases and the J gene lost 4 bases, with 16 bases spanning the gap. Germline CDR1 and CDR2: DFQATT and SNEGSKA (reference sequence). The CDR3 extends over 14 amino acids. The CDR3 protein is CSAIPTYSIETQYF. The CDR3 DNA reads as TGCAGTGCTATTCCAACGTACTCAATAGAGACCCAGTACTTC.

The rearrangement uses TRBV7-2 and TRBJ2-1; D is unresolved. Trimming stripped 2 bases from V and 2 bases from J, with 10 bases between. Germline-derived CDR1 and CDR2 are SGHTA and FQGNSA. The CDR3 is 15 residues long. CDR3 residues: CASSLLLVAYNEQFF. CDR3 in DNA: TGTGCCAGCAGCTTACTCTTGGTTGCCTACAATGAGCAGTTCTTC.

In regard to this clonotype: This could be a read error, since a much larger clone is one nucleotide away. V usage is TRBV20-1 and J usage is TRBJ2-1, with 9 bases lining up with TRBD2. The ends lost 0 bases at V and 10 bases at J; junction bases unmatched: 10. CDR1 DFQATT and CDR2 SNEGSKA come from the germline V gene (reference sequence). The CDR3 covers 15 residues. The CDR3 DNA is TGCAGTGCTAGAGATTCTAGCGGGACCGTCGGGGAGCAGTTCTTC. Encoded protein: CSARDSSGTVGEQFF.

The genes are TRBV9 and TRBJ2-3, with 7 positions matching TRBD2. Per the germline V gene, CDR1 is SGDLS and CDR2 is YYNGEE. This CDR3 has 16 residues. Trimming took 2 bases from V and 2 from J; bases not matched to a gene: 8. CDR3 sequence reads: CASSVGAGTTTDTQYF. CDR3 DNA sequence: TGTGCCAGCAGCGTCGGAGCGGGGACCACCACAGATACGCAGTATTTT.

This CDR3 is CASRLAHTDTQYF. The CDR3 nucleotides read TGTGCCAGCAGGTTAGCACACACAGATACGCAGTATTTT. V gene TRBV6-6 combines with J gene TRBJ2-3; no reliable D call. The CDR3 sequence is 13 residues long. CDR1 is MNHNY and CDR2 is SVGAGI in the germline V gene (reference sequence). Trimming stripped 6 bases from V and 2 bases from J, with 9 bases between.

This clonotype came up many times. V gene TRBV5-1 combines with J gene TRBJ1-4, with D hard to call. The CDR3 runs 15 residues. V was pared by 4 bases and J by 7 bases, with 17 bases between. The germline V gene encodes CDR1 SGHRS and CDR2 YFSETQ. The CDR3, as DNA: TGCGCCAGCAGCCCGGGAGGTCTTAAGAGTGAAAAACTGTTTTTT. It encodes CASSPGGLKSEKLFF.

The genes are TRBV20-1 and TRBJ2-1; TRBD2 matches at 11 bases. Germline V gene sequence: CDR1 DFQATT, CDR2 SNEGSKA (reference sequence). V trimming: 5 bases; J trimming: 4 bases; junction bases outside the gene matches: 7. This CDR3 region has 15 residues. The CDR3 DNA reads as TGCAGTGCTGCGCGACTAGCGGGGATTTACAATGAGCAGTTCTTC. It yields the protein CSAARLAGIYNEQFF.

The chain carries TRBV7-2 and TRBJ2-2; 10 nucleotides line up with TRBD2. CDR3 length equals 15 residues. Per the germline V gene, CDR1 is SGHTA and CDR2 is FQGNSA. V lost 6 bases to trimming and J lost 0 bases; unmatched junction nucleotides: 1. The CDR3 bases are TGTGCCAGCAGGCTAGCGGGAGCGAACACCGGGGAGCTGTTTTTT. Protein sequence: CASRLAGANTGELFF.

The V call is TRBV2, the J call TRBJ2-2, with unresolved D. The CDR3 is 15 amino acids. With 3 bases removed from V and 0 bases from J, the gap between germline ends came to 8 bases. Per the germline V gene, CDR1 is SNHLY and CDR2 is FYNNEI. The chain's CDR3 is CASSDRTANTGELFF. The CDR3 nucleotides read TGTGCCAGCAGTGATAGGACCGCGAACACCGGGGAGCTGTTTTTT. The full variable domain, with the rest looked up from reference TRBV2 and TRBJ2-2, is EPEVTQTPSHQVTQMGQEVILRCVPISNHLYFYWYRQILGQKVEFLVSFYNNEISEKSEIFDDQFSVERPDGSNFTLKIRSTKLEDSAMYFCASSDRTANTGELFFGEGSRLTVL.

This clonotype has a handful of counts. At one end, the junction sequence differs from germline, possibly due to a read error. The gene calls are TRBV7-7 and TRBJ2-7, with 7 bases that match TRBD1. Per the germline V gene, CDR1 is SSHAT and CDR2 is FNYEAQ (reference sequence). The CDR3 is 19 residues long. CDR3 in amino acids: CASSLGPGSVQGLPYEQYF. The CDR3 DNA sequence: TGTGCTAGCAGCTTAGGCCCGGGTTCAGTACAGGGGCTACCCTACGAGCAGTACTTC.

The chain carries TRBV27 and TRBJ2-1, with a tentative D call TRBD2 (5 bases). The CDR3 is 16 residues long. Germline CDR1 reads MNHEY; CDR2 reads SMNVEV (reference sequence). V lost 2 bases and J lost 1, with 12 bases in between. CDR3 sequence: CASSLRPGGSYNEQFF. The CDR3 nucleotides are TGTGCCAGCAGTTTAAGGCCAGGAGGTTCCTACAATGAGCAGTTCTTC.